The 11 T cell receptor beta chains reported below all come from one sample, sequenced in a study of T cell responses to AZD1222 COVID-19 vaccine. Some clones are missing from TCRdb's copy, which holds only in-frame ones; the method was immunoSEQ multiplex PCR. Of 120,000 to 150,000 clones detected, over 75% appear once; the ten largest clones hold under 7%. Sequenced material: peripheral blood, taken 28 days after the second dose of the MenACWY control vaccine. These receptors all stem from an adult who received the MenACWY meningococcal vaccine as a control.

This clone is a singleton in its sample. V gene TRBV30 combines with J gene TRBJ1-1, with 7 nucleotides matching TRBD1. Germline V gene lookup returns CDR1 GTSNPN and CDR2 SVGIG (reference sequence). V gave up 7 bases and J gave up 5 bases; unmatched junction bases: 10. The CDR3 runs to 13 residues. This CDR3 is CAFDRDRGTEAFF. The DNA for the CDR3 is TGTGCCTTCGACCGGGACAGAGGGACTGAAGCTTTCTTT.

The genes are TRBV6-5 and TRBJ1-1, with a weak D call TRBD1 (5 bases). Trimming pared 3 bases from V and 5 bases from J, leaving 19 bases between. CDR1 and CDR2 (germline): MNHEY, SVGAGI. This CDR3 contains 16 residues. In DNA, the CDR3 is TGTGCCAGCAGTTATGGGTTAGGGGTACAGTCTACTGAAGCTTTCTTT. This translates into CASSYGLGVQSTEAFF.

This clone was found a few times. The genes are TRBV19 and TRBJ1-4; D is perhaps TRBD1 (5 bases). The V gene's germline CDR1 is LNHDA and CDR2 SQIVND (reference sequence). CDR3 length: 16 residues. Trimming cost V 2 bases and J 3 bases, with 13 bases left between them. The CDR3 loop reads CASSIHLSGPNEKLFF. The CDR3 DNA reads TGTGCCAGTAGTATACACCTATCGGGGCCTAATGAAAAACTGTTTTTT.

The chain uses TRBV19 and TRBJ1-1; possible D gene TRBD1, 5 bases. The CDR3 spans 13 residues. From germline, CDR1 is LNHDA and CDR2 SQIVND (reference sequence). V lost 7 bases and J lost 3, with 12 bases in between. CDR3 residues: CASTGPGDTEAFF. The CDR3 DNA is TGTGCCAGTACGGGGCCGGGCGACACTGAAGCTTTCTTT.

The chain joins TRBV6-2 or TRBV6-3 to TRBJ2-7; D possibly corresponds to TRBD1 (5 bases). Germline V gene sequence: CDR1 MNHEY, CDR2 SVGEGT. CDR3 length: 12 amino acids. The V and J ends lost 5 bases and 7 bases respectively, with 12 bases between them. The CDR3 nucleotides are TGTGCCAGCAGTACCCTGACAGTAGAGCAGTACTTC. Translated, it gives CASSTLTVEQYF.

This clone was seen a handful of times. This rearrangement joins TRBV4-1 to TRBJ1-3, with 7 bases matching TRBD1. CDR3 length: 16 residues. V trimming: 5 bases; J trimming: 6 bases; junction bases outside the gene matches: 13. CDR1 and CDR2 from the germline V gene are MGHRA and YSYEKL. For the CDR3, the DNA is TGCGCCAGCAGCTCTCGGCCGGGACAGCCGGCAAACACCATATATTTT. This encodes CASSSRPGQPANTIYF.

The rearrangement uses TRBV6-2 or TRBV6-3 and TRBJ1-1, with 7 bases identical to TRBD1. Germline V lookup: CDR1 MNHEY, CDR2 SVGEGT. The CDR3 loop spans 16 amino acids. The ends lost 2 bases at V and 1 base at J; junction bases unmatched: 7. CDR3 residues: CASSYIEGAGNTEAFF. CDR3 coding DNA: TGTGCCAGCAGTTACATCGAGGGGGCGGGGAACACTGAAGCTTTCTTT.

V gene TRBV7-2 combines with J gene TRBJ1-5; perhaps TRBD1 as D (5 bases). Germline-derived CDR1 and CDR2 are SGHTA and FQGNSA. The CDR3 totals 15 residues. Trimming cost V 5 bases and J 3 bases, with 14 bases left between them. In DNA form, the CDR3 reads TGTGCCAGCAGCCCCGGGCCAGGGACCAATCAGCCCCAGCATTTT. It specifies CASSPGPGTNQPQHF.

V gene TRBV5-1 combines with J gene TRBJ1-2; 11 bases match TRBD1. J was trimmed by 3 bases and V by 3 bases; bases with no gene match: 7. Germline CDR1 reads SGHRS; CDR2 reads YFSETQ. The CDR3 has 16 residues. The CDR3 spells CASSSGTGGPYYGYTF. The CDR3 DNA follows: TGCGCCAGCAGCTCCGGGACAGGGGGGCCTTACTATGGCTACACCTTC. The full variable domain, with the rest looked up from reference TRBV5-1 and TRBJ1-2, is KAGVTQTPRYLIKTRGQQVTLSCSPISGHRSVSWYQQTPGQGLQFLFEYFSETQRNKGNFPGRFSGRQFSNSRSEMNVSTLELGDSALYLCASSSGTGGPYYGYTFGSGTRLTVV.

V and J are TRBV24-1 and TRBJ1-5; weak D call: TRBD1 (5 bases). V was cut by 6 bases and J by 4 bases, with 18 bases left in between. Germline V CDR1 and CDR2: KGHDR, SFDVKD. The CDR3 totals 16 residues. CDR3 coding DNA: TGTGCCACCAGTTCATCGCCAGGGCTTCTTAATCAGCCCCAGCATTTT. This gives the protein CATSSSPGLLNQPQHF.

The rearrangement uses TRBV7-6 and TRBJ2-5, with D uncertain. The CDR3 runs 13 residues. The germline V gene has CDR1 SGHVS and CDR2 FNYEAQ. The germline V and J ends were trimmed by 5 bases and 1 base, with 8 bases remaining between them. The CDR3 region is CASSHPFQETQYF. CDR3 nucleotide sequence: TGTGCCAGCAGCCACCCGTTCCAAGAGACCCAGTACTTC. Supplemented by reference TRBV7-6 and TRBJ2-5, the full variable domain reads GAGVSQSPRYKVTKRGQDVALRCDPISGHVSLYWYRQALGQGPEFLTYFNYEAQQDKSGLPNDRFSAERPEGSISTLTIQRTEQRDSAMYRCASSHPFQETQYFGPGTRLLVL.